This T cell receptor beta chain was identified in a study of cytomegalovirus exposure and HLA in healthy donors. The PCR contained 60 Vbeta and 13 Jbeta primers. Data came from immunoSEQ multiplex PCR; TCRdb stores just in-frame clones and leaves some out. The sample lists some 130,000 clones; around four fifths were seen once. V lost 6 bases and J lost 5, with 13 bases in between. Germline CDR1 and CDR2: MDHEN and SYDVKM. The CDR3 has 13 amino acids. This sequence was found in a man aged 25 to 40 in good health. V is TRBV28 and J is TRBJ1-1; D is unclear. The specimen sequenced was PBMCs. CDR3 DNA: TGTGCCAGCAGCCAATTGACTTGGACTGAAGCTTTCTTT. It codes for CASSQLTWTEAFF.